This T cell receptor beta chain was identified during a study of OX40 agonist ivuxolimab in advanced cancers. Patients were ruled out by autoimmune disease history or systemic immunosuppression. Clones were read by immunoSEQ multiplex PCR, and TCRdb kept only the in-frame ones, dropping some. The sample lists over 30,000 clones; 82% were seen once. This clone was seen a single time. Per the germline V gene, CDR1 is SEHNR and CDR2 is FQNEAQ (reference sequence). This CDR3 spans 16 amino acids. V lost 5 bases, J lost 3 bases, and 10 bases stayed unmatched. The TCR sequence derives from an adult with an advanced solid tumor such as melanoma, head and neck, liver or kidney cancer. The V and J genes are TRBV7-9 and TRBJ1-3; 7 bases match TRBD1. The sequences come from CD4+ or CD8+ T cells sorted from blood, collected in a trial of the OX40 agonist ivuxolimab. The CDR3 protein is CASSLPGGGGGNTIYF. CDR3 nucleotide sequence: TGTGCCAGCAGCCTCCCAGGGGGGGGAGGTGGAAACACCATATATTTT.